This T cell receptor (beta chain) was captured by sequencing in a study of T cell clusters in autoimmune cytopenias. Study summary: The median distinct TRB clonotype count was around 2,400 per sample, from a median around 50,000 reads.

The CDR3 contains 16 residues. Germline CDR1 and CDR2: PRHDT and FYEKMQ (reference sequence). TRB rearrangements were amplified by touch-down multiplex PCR with mixed TRB-A/B primers. TCRdb derives one entry per CDR3 protein from the multiplex PCR reads, leaving out DNA. This table holds 5,000 to 7,000 distinct CDR3 sequences. Tens of thousands of genome equivalents of blood DNA were amplified for TRB. This same sample was also taken into another study, of T cell repertoires in aging, cancer and after chemotherapy.

The origin of this receptor is a human donor in good health. The sequencing sample was made of peripheral blood. This chain joins TRBV13 and TRBJ2-2; no DNA is available, so the TRBD1 call from TCRdb remains unchecked. CDR3: CASSLGNRGSTGELFF.